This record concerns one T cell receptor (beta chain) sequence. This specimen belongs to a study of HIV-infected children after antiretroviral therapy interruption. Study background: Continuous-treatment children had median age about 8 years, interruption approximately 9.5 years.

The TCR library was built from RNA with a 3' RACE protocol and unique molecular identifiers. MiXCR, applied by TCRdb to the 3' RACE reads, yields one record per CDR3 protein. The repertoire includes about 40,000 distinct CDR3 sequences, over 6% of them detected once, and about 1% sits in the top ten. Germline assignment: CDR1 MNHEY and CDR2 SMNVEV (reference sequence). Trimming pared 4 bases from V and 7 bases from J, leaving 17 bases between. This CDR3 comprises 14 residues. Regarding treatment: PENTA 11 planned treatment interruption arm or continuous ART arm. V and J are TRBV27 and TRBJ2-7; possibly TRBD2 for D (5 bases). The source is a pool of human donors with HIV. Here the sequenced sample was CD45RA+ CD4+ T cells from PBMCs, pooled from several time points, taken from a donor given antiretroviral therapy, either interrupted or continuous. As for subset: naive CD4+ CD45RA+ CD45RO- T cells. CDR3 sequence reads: CASSSYLNTREQYF. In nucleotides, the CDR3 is TGTGCCAGCAGTTCATACCTTAACACTAGGGAGCAGTACTTC.